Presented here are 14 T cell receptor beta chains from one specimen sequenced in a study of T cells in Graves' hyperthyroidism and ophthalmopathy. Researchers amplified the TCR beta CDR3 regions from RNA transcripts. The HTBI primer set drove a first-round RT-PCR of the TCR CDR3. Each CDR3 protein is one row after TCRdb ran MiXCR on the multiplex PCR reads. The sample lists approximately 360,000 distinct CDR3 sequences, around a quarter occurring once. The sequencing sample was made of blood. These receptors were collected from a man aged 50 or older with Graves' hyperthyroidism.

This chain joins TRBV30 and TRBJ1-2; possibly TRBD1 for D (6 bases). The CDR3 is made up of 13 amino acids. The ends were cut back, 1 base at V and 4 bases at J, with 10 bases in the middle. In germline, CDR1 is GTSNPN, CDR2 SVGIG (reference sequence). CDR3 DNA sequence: TGTGCCTGGAGTGACAGGGTGGGCTATGGCTACACCTTC. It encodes CAWSDRVGYGYTF. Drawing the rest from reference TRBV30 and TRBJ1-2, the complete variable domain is SQTIHQWPATLVQPVGSPLSLECTVEGTSNPNLYWYRQAAGRGLQLLFYSVGIGQISSEVPQNLSASRPQDRQFILSSKKLLLSDSGFYLCAWSDRVGYGYTFGSGTRLTVV.

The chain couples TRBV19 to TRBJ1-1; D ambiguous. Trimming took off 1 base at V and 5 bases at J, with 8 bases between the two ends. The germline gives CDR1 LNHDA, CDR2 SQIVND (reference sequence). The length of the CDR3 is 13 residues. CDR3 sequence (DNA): TGTGCCAGTAGTATAGGTGGGCTTACTGAAGCTTTCTTT. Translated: CASSIGGLTEAFF.

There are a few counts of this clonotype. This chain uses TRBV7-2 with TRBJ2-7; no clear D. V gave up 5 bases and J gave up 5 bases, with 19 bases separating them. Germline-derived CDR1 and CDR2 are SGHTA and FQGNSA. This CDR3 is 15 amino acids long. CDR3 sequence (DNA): TGTGCCAGCAGCCAGACCCCATCGGTTAAAGACGAGCAGTACTTC. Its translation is CASSQTPSVKDEQYF.

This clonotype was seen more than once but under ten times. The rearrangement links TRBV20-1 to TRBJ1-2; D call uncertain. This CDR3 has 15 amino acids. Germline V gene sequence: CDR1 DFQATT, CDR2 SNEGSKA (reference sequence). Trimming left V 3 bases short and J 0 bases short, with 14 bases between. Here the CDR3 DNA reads TGCAGTGCTAGCGAGGCTTTGGGTTCTAACTATGGCTACACCTTC. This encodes CSASEALGSNYGYTF.

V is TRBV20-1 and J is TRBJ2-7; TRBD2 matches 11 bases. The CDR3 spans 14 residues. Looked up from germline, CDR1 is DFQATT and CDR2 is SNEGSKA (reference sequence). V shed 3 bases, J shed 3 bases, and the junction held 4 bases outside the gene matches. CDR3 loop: CSASQLAGVYEQYF. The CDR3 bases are TGCAGTGCTAGTCAACTAGCGGGAGTCTACGAGCAGTACTTC.

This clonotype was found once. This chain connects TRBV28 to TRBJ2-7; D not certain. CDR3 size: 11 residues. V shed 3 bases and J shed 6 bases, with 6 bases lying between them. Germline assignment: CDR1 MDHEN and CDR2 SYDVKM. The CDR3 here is CASSFRSEQYF. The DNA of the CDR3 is TGTGCCAGCAGTTTTAGGTCCGAGCAGTACTTC.

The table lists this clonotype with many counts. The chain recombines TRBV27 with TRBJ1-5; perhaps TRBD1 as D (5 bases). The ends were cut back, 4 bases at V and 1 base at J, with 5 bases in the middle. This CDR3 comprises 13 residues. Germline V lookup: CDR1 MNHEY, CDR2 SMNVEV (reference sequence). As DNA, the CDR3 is TGTGCCAGCAGTTACAGGAGCAATCAGCCCCAGCATTTT. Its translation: CASSYRSNQPQHF.

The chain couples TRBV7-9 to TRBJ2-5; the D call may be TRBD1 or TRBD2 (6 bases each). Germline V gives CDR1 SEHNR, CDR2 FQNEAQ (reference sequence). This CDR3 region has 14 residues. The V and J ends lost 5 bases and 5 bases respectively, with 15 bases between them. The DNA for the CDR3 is TGTGCCAGCAGCGGGGACATACGGGGGGAGACCCAGTACTTC. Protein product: CASSGDIRGETQYF.

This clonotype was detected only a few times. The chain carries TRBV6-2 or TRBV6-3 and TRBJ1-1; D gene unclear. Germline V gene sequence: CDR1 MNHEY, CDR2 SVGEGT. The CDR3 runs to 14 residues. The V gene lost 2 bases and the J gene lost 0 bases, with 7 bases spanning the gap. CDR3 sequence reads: CASSYALMNTEAFF. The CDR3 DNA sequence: TGTGCCAGCAGTTACGCATTGATGAACACTGAAGCTTTCTTT.

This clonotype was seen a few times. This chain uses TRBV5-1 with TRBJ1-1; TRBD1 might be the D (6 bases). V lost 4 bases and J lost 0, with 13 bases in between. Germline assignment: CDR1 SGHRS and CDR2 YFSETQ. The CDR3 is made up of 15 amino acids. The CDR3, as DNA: TGCGCCAGCAGCGCGACGGGACAACTGAACACTGAAGCTTTCTTT. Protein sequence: CASSATGQLNTEAFF. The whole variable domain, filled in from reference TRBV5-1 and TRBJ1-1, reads KAGVTQTPRYLIKTRGQQVTLSCSPISGHRSVSWYQQTPGQGLQFLFEYFSETQRNKGNFPGRFSGRQFSNSRSEMNVSTLELGDSALYLCASSATGQLNTEAFFGQGTRLTVV.

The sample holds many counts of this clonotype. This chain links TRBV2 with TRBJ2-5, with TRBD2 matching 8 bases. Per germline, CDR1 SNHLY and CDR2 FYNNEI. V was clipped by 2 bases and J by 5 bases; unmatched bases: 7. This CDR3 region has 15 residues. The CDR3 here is CASSERFGRGETQYF. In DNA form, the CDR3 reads TGTGCCAGCAGTGAACGTTTCGGGAGGGGGGAGACCCAGTACTTC.

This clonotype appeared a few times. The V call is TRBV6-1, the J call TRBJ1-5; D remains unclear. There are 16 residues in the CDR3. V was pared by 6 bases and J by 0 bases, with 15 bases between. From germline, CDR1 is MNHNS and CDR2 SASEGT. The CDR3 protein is CASSPSRVGSNQPQHF. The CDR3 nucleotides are TGTGCCAGCAGCCCCTCCCGGGTCGGTAGCAATCAGCCCCAGCATTTT.

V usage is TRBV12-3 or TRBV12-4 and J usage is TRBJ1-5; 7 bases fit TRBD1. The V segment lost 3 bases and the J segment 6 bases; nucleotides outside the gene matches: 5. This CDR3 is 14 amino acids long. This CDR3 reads CASSLEGASQPQHF. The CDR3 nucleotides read TGTGCCAGCAGTTTGGAGGGGGCTAGTCAGCCCCAGCATTTT.

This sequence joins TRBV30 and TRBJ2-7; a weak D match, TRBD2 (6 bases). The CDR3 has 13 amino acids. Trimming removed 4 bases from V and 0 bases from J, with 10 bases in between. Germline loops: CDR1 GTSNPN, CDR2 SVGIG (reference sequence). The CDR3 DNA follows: TGTGCCTGGAAACCGGACTACTCCTACGAGCAGTACTTC. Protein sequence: CAWKPDYSYEQYF.